The rows below give T cell receptor beta chains drawn from one sample of a study of PD-1 blockade in classical Hodgkin lymphoma. The repertoire was sequenced with immunoSEQ multiplex PCR; TCRdb's copy has only in-frame clones and lacks some. Seen here are 19,000 or so clones, roughly 72% observed once, and the top ten hold almost 40%. The sequencing here drew on peripheral blood mononuclear cells (PBMCs), taken before the fourth cycle of nivolumab. Every receptor here comes from a human donor with classical Hodgkin lymphoma. Each CDR3 is given with its conserved first and last residue. Fields, in order: V gene, D gene, clone size, J gene, CDR3 DNA, CDR3 protein. D genes are given only for firm matches. A clone size is listed for some rows: how often the clone was seen (once, few, many), or a class if it is expanded.

TRBV28	TRBD1	-	TRBJ1-4	TGTGCCAGCAGTCGGACAGGGGGGAATGAAAAACTGTTTTTT	CASSRTGGNEKLFF
TRBV2	-	-	TRBJ2-7	TGTGCCAGCGGCGGCACGGGATTATACTCATTGGGAGAGCAGTACTTC	CASGGTGLYSLGEQYF
TRBV29-1	TRBD2	-	TRBJ2-2	TGCAGCGTGAATATAGCGGGGGGCGGGGAGCTGTTTTTT	CSVNIAGGGELFF
TRBV7-9	-	-	TRBJ2-5	TGTGCCAGTAATACGGAGACCCAGTACTTC	CASNTETQYF
TRBV28	-	few	TRBJ2-7	TGTGCCAGCAGTAGTCTAGACTCCTACGAGCAGTACTTC	CASSSLDSYEQYF
TRBV6-5	-	-	TRBJ1-1	TGTGCCAGCGGGGGGGGGCTTGAAGCTTTCTTT	CASGGGLEAFF
TRBV9	-	-	TRBJ2-7	TGTGCCAGCAGCGTAGGTCGGTTCTCCTACGAGCAGTACTTC	CASSVGRFSYEQYF
TRBV4-2	-	few	TRBJ2-7	TGTGCCAGCAGCCAAGAGGGGACGACCTCCGAGCAGTACTTC	CASSQEGTTSEQYF
TRBV7-8	TRBD1	-	TRBJ1-5	TGTGCCAGCAGCATGGGGACAGGGGGGCCTGGGCAGCCCCAGCATTTT	CASSMGTGGPGQPQHF
TRBV5-8	-	-	TRBJ2-2	TGTGCCAGCATTTCCAGGGGACACACCGGGGAGCTGTTTTTT	CASISRGHTGELFF
TRBV7-9	-	-	TRBJ2-3	TGTGCCAGCAGCTTTGGGGGGGCTCAGCATACGCAGTATTTT	CASSFGGAQHTQYF
TRBV30	-	-	TRBJ2-3	TGTGCCTGGAGTGCTACAGATACGCAGTATTTT	CAWSATDTQYF
TRBV5-1	-	-	TRBJ1-5	TGCGCCAGCAGCTTGTATAGCAATCAGCCCCAGCATTTT	CASSLYSNQPQHF
TRBV30	TRBD2	medium-sized	TRBJ2-3	TGTGCCTGGAGTGTTGGAGCGGGGGAATCCAAAGATACGCAGTATTTT	CAWSVGAGESKDTQYF
TRBV27	-	-	TRBJ2-6	TGTGCCAGCAGTAGTTATCCTGGGACTGGGGCCAACGTCCTGACTTTC	CASSSYPGTGANVLTF
TRBV5-5	-	few	TRBJ2-7	TGTGCCAGCAGCTTGTACGCTAGCTCTAATGAGCAGTACTTC	CASSLYASSNEQYF
TRBV5-1	TRBD1	few	TRBJ2-7	TGCGCCAGCAGCTCCAGGGGGAATAGCTACGAGCAGTACTTC	CASSSRGNSYEQYF
TRBV5-5	-	-	TRBJ2-1	TGTGCCAGCAGCCGTATTTTTTCGTTCTTC	CASSRIFSFF
TRBV7-2	-	-	TRBJ2-1	TGTGCCAGCAGCTTAGCAGGGGGGGCCGGTACTGAGCAGTTCTTC	CASSLAGGAGTEQFF
TRBV12-5	-	-	TRBJ2-7	TGTGCTAGTGGTTTGGGGATTTACGAGCAGTACTTC	CASGLGIYEQYF
TRBV27	-	few	TRBJ2-7	TGTGCCAGCAGTTTATCTCGGGGAAGCAACGAGCAGTACTTC	CASSLSRGSNEQYF
TRBV29-1	TRBD2	-	TRBJ2-3	TGCAGCTCCCTAGCGGGAGTCACAGATACGCAGTATTTT	CSSLAGVTDTQYF
TRBV9	TRBD1	-	TRBJ1-5	TGTGCCAGCAGCGATCAGGGGGCAGTGGGACAGCCCCAGCATTTT	CASSDQGAVGQPQHF
TRBV10-1	-	-	TRBJ1-2	TGCGCCAGCAGCCCCGGCCTTGGCTATGGCTACACCTTC	CASSPGLGYGYTF
TRBV27	-	-	TRBJ1-2	TGTGCCAGCAGTGGGGGGCCCCCCTATGGCTACACCTTC	CASSGGPPYGYTF
TRBV2	-	-	TRBJ1-4	TGTGCCAGCAGCCGCGGACAGAACCCATACGAAAAACTGTTTTTT	CASSRGQNPYEKLFF
TRBV9	-	-	TRBJ1-1	TGTGCCAGCAGCGTGTCACAGAACACTGAAGCTTTCTTT	CASSVSQNTEAFF
TRBV29-1	-	once	TRBJ2-5	TGCAGCGTTGTCGTGCCCGGGAGAACCCAGTACTTC	CSVVVPGRTQYF
TRBV30	-	-	TRBJ1-5	TGTGCCTGGAGCCTCACAAGTCAGCCCCAGCATTTT	CAWSLTSQPQHF
TRBV6-5	-	medium-sized	TRBJ1-3	TGTGCCAGCAGAGACATAACCTCTGGAAACACCATATATTTT	CASRDITSGNTIYF
TRBV7-9	TRBD2	-	TRBJ2-5	TGTGCCAGCAGCTTTGGACTAGCGGGGATTCAAGAGACCCAGTACTTC	CASSFGLAGIQETQYF
TRBV5-4	TRBD1	-	TRBJ2-1	TGTGCCAGCAGGGATTGGGACAGGGGGCGAAATAATGAGCAGTTCTTC	CASRDWDRGRNNEQFF
TRBV30	-	-	TRBJ1-4	TGTGCCTGGGGGAATGAAAAACTGTTTTTT	CAWGNEKLFF
TRBV30	-	-	TRBJ1-5	TGTGCCTGGAGTGGAGGTAGCAATCAGCCCCAGCATTTT	CAWSGGSNQPQHF
TRBV19	TRBD1	once	TRBJ1-2	TGTGCCAGTAGATACAACAGGGGAAGCTATGGCTACACCTTC	CASRYNRGSYGYTF
TRBV28	TRBD1	-	TRBJ1-1	TGTGCCAGCAGCCTTTCACAGGGGGCGAGGACTGAAGCTTTCTTT	CASSLSQGARTEAFF
TRBV13	TRBD2	once	TRBJ2-7	TGTGCCAGCAGCTCGGCGGGGGGGGACGAGCAGTACTTC	CASSSAGGDEQYF
TRBV7-9	-	once	TRBJ2-4	TGTGCCAGCAGCCCAATAAAAGGGGCGATAGCCAAAAACATTCAGTACTTC	CASSPIKGAIAKNIQYF
TRBV21-1	-	-	TRBJ2-2	TGTGCCAGCAGCAAAAGCCTATCTGACGCTATCTGCGGGGGTAACACCGGGGAGCTGTTTTTT	CASSKSLSDAICGGNTGELFF
TRBV5-4	TRBD2	-	TRBJ2-3	TGTGCCAGCAGCTTGACGGGGGGGCAGGGCACAGATACGCAGTATTTT	CASSLTGGQGTDTQYF
TRBV27	TRBD1	-	TRBJ2-7	TGTGCTACCAGTTTATATCTGGGACAGGGTATCGACGAGCAGTACTTC	CATSLYLGQGIDEQYF
TRBV5-1	-	-	TRBJ1-1	TGCGCCAGCAGCTTGGAGGCTGGGAGGACTGAAGCTTTCTTT	CASSLEAGRTEAFF
TRBV4-3	TRBD1	-	TRBJ2-1	TGCGCCAGCAGCCAAGGGGACAGGGGGCGGAATGAGCAGTTCTTC	CASSQGDRGRNEQFF
TRBV6-5	TRBD1	few	TRBJ1-5	TGTGCCAGCAGTTACTCGACAGGGGATCAGCCCCAGCATTTT	CASSYSTGDQPQHF
TRBV6-5	-	-	TRBJ1-2	TGTGCCAGCAGCCTCCCGGATGACGGACGCTACACCTTC	CASSLPDDGRYTF
TRBV29-1	-	-	TRBJ1-4	TGCAGCGTTGAAGGAGGGGAGGCTAATGAAAAACTGTTTTTT	CSVEGGEANEKLFF